This note documents a single T cell receptor (beta chain) sequence. No antigen is known for it. No base quality values were provided; no much bigger clone lies one nucleotide off. This entry is derived from a study of shared clonotypes between healthy human individuals (dated by TCRdb to the early 2020s). Regarding the study in general: The cohort included three men and a couple of women between 18 and 49 years of age. For each donor, CD4 naive and CD4 memory were each given three plates, CD8 naive was given two plates, and CD8 memory was given one plate. To estimate repertoire size and how much clonotype sharing occurs between individuals, the study deeply sequenced the blood TCR repertoires of five or six healthy adults. Libraries were prepared and TCR repertoires were sequenced by different laboratories using diverse techniques, in order to increase sequencing depth and limit assay-specific biases. Per donor, leukapheresis produced somewhere between about 0.9 and 9 billion PBMCs.

Findings and caveats that apply to the study as a whole: Compared with non-shared clonotypes, the clonotypes found in all four sorted-subset donors had higher generation probabilities. Pairwise subsampling indicated that sequencing depth was expected to affect the degree of clonotype sharing among donors. Sharing across a few donors was observed for roughly 5.4% of naive CD4, around 3.5% of naive CD8, 2% to 2.5% of memory CD4, and 0.4% of memory CD8 clonotypes. Estimated clonotype richness was generally larger for naive than for memory subsets. The genetic and exposure-history diversity represented was limited by the small number of donors. Rarefaction of sorted-subset datasets indicated incomplete sequencing despite the large sequencing depth. Sampling was restricted to blood, and TCR repertoires in tissue are likely to differ from TCR repertoires in blood.

Using the deep immunoSEQ assay, TCR CDR3 regions were amplified from genomic DNA by multiplex PCR. Extracted genomic DNA from each cell subset was distributed evenly across all wells of several immunoSEQ 96-well plates, and each plate was treated as a replicate. Each replicate PCR for sorted subsets received roughly 200 ng genomic DNA, equal to 30,000 or so T cell genomes. Purified libraries were measured with a Qubit 3.0 fluorometer, size-checked on a Bioanalyzer 2100, and measured again with the KAPA Library Quantification kit. Each immunoSEQ 96-well plate was sequenced on its own single-read 150-cycle Illumina NextSeq 550 flow cell. Concerning the study's data processing: Because the immunoSEQ output included only junctional sequences and no quality scores, the filtering could not be the same as the filtering used for full-length reads. Sequences were annotated with PyIR, a Python wrapper for IgBLAST v1.9, using IMGT germline references to assign V/J genes and CDR3. Reads with weak V/J assignments (E-value above 1e-6), missing CDR3, stop codons, out-of-frame junctions, or ambiguous translated residues were removed. V3J clonotypes were defined as sequences sharing an identical inferred V gene, J gene, and CDR3 amino acid sequence. Percentage overlap between repertoires was calculated by dividing the number of shared unique clonotypes by the size of the smaller repertoire. Repertoire richness was assessed with RTK rarefaction, the Chao1 estimator, and Recon v2.1 estimates of unobserved clonotypes. Generation probabilities for all TCRbeta clonotypes obtained by the gDNA method from a handful of donors were computed using OLGA. TCRdb's version of the immuneACCESS table is confined to in-frame rearrangements and falls short of the full clone set. An unresolved V gene accounts for under half of the shortfall where checked; the remainder is of unknown origin. From that table come the V and J calls and clone size; the DNA was used to work out D and trimming. The sample table records some 1,600,000 clones; 95% to 99% of these occur just once. The ten largest account for approximately 0.45% of the sample.

V is cut by 5 bases and J by 0 bases, and the space between the germline ends is 12 bases. Its CDR3 holds 15 amino acids, cysteine through phenylalanine. The entry retains the CDR3 DNA only, 45 bases that are in frame from base 1. The germline V gene specifies SNHLY as CDR1 and FYNNEI as CDR2. The donors were healthy, HIV-negative adults with no recently reported acute infections or vaccinations. Every donor was a Caucasian adult living in Nashville, Tennessee, USA. CD4+ T cells were enriched by magnetic negative selection, after which naive cells were positively selected on CD45RA and the negative fraction was taken as the memory subset. Blood was obtained by leukapheresis, after which PBMCs were separated by Ficoll-Histopaque density gradient centrifugation and cryopreserved in liquid nitrogen vapor phase. Purity and quantity of every magnetically sorted T cell population were checked by analytical flow cytometry. Genomic DNA was isolated from every sorted fraction and measured by UV absorbance on a Nanodrop 2000c.

The rearranged chain carries TRBV2 and TRBJ2-3, with no confident D gene call. Source material: naive CD4+ T cells sorted from blood. The cell subset or site label here, explained by the study, means: CD45RA+ positively selected. This receptor was taken from a man aged 30 to 45 in good health. The encoded CDR3 is CASSRSGASTDTQYF. The nucleotide sequence reads TGTGCCAGCAGTCGAAGTGGAGCGAGCACAGATACGCAGTATTTT.